The entry that follows covers one TCR beta chain sequence. Its antigen is undetermined. The V end lost 7 bases, the J end lost 0 bases, and 7 bases lay between the germline ends. There are 14 residues in the CDR3. In germline, CDR1 is WNHNN, CDR2 SYGVQD (reference sequence). The PCR used 60 Vbeta and 13 Jbeta primers. Here immunoSEQ multiplex PCR was the method, and the copy in TCRdb shows in-frame clones only, minus some. The data contain more than 150,000 clones, more than 75% of them singletons. These data are taken from a study of cytomegalovirus exposure and HLA in healthy donors. General study points: One later analysis reportedly identified an Asian-associated ancestry cluster that showed fewer N-insertions than the roughly 670-donor mean. The majority of CMV-associated TCR beta chains were reported as apparently HLA-restricted in a later analysis. A missense variant in DCLRE1C was later tied to TCR beta V- and J-gene trimming.

This chain connects TRBV10-1 to TRBJ1-6; D gene ambiguous. Sequencing was done on a sample of PBMCs. The sequence was obtained from a male donor in good health and CMV-seronegative. For the CDR3, the DNA is TGCGCCAGCACTCCGAGCTCCTATAATTCACCCCTCCACTTT. Translation: CASTPSSYNSPLHF.